Below, 30 T cell receptor beta chains from the same sample are listed, as sequenced in a study of blood T cell repertoires in COVID-19 (dated by TCRdb to the early 2020s). To prepare the library, the immunoSEQ multiplex PCR assay was applied. TCRdb obtained this table from immuneACCESS and retained in-frame rearrangements with V and J assigned. These tables miss some clones; where compared with another copy, unresolved V genes account for less than half of the shortfall, and the remainder is unexplained. This sample lists around 300,000 clones; roughly nine tenths were detected once. The leading ten clones occupy 2% to 2.5% of the sample. The sample comprised PBMCs or T cells enriched from blood (not recorded which). The receptors originated from a woman under 30 who had recovered from COVID-19.

This sequence joins TRBV18 and TRBJ2-1; D call uncertain. There are 14 residues in the CDR3. Trimming shortened V by 2 bases and J by 10 bases, and 15 bases separated the two germline ends. Germline V gene sequence: CDR1 KGHSH, CDR2 LQKENI. CDR3 coding DNA: TGTGCCAGCTCACCAGGCCTTGGGCCGCCCGAGCAGTTCTTC. This translates into CASSPGLGPPEQFF.

This sequence joins TRBV5-1 and TRBJ1-3, with 9 bases matching TRBD1. CDR3 length: 16 residues. CDR1 and CDR2 from the germline V gene are SGHRS and YFSETQ. With 0 bases clipped from V and 0 bases from J, the junction kept 1 base outside the gene matches. CDR3 sequence: CASSLATGGSGNTIYF. The CDR3 bases are TGCGCCAGCAGCTTGGCGACAGGGGGCTCTGGAAACACCATATATTTT.

This clone was counted a single time. The gene calls are TRBV27 and TRBJ2-6; tentatively, D is TRBD2 (5 bases). Germline CDR1 and CDR2: MNHEY and SMNVEV (reference sequence). This CDR3 region has 16 residues. Trimming shortened V by 4 bases and J by 0 bases, and 10 bases separated the two germline ends. Here the CDR3 DNA reads TGTGCCAGCAGTTCGGACGGGAACTCTGGGGCCAACGTCCTGACTTTC. Its protein product is CASSSDGNSGANVLTF. The whole variable domain, remainder taken from reference TRBV27 and TRBJ2-6, is EAQVTQNPRYLITVTGKKLTVTCSQNMNHEYMSWYRQDPGLGLRQIYYSMNVEVTDKGDVPEGYKVSRKEKRNFPLILESPSPNQTSLYFCASSSDGNSGANVLTFGAGSRLTVL.

This clone was recorded a few times. V and J are TRBV27 and TRBJ2-7; TRBD2 agrees at 7 bases. The CDR3 loop spans 13 amino acids. Germline values: CDR1 MNHEY, CDR2 SMNVEV (reference sequence). With V trimmed by 6 bases and J by 5 bases, 7 bases remained unmatched. The CDR3 DNA is TGTGCCAGCAGCTGGGGGGGGTCCGACGAGCAGTACTTC. Protein product: CASSWGGSDEQYF.

The chain links TRBV5-1 to TRBJ1-1; no firm D call. The CDR3 is made up of 13 amino acids. Trimming left V 9 bases short and J 3 bases short, with 15 bases between. Germline V gives CDR1 SGHRS, CDR2 YFSETQ. The CDR3 DNA is TGCGCCACCTCGGAGGCGCCTGACACTGAAGCTTTCTTT. The encoded protein is CATSEAPDTEAFF.

V is TRBV10-2 and J is TRBJ2-1; 7 positions agree with TRBD2. The CDR3 runs to 16 residues. V lost 2 bases and J lost 6; bases outside the gene matches: 10. CDR1 is WSHSY and CDR2 is SAAADI in the germline V gene. The CDR3: CASSEARASGANEQFF. The CDR3 DNA is TGCGCCAGCAGTGAGGCCCGGGCTAGCGGCGCCAATGAGCAGTTCTTC.

This sequence joins TRBV11-2 and TRBJ1-2; 9 positions match TRBD1. Per the germline V gene, CDR1 is SGHAT and CDR2 is FQNNGV. Trimming at V came to 6 bases and at J to 0 bases, leaving 2 bases not matched to a gene. The CDR3 is 14 amino acids. The CDR3 region has the DNA TGTGCCAGCAGGACAGGGGGAACTAACTATGGCTACACCTTC. Translating it yields CASRTGGTNYGYTF.

The chain uses TRBV4-1 and TRBJ1-1; tentative D call: TRBD1 (6 bases). V lost 1 base and J 0 bases, leaving 9 bases between the germline ends. This CDR3 is 15 amino acids long. CDR1 and CDR2 (germline): MGHRA, YSYEKL. The CDR3: CASSQAHRVNTEAFF. The CDR3 DNA reads as TGCGCCAGCAGCCAAGCTCACAGGGTGAACACTGAAGCTTTCTTT.

This chain connects TRBV19 to TRBJ1-5; 7 bases align to TRBD1. V lost 6 bases to trimming and J lost 7 bases; unmatched junction nucleotides: 30. The CDR3 is made up of 21 amino acids. The germline CDR1 and CDR2 sequences are LNHDA and SQIVND (reference sequence). The CDR3 bases are TGTGCCAGTAGCGTCATCCCACTCCTACAGGGGCCTACGACTAATCTGCAGCCCCAGCATTTT. Translating gives CASSVIPLLQGPTTNLQPQHF.

This clone has just one count. The chain joins TRBV21-1 to TRBJ2-5; the table's TRBD1 call for D was not verified on the DNA. TRBV21-1 constitutes a pseudogene. The CDR3 has 14 amino acids. The CDR3 DNA reads TGTGCCAGCAGCAAAGGACAGTCACAGGAGACCCAGTACTTC. It translates to CASSKGQSQETQYF.

The V and J genes are TRBV2 and TRBJ2-3; 8 nucleotides agree with TRBD2. This CDR3 contains 16 residues. V was clipped by 6 bases and J by 2 bases; unmatched bases: 10. CDR1 and CDR2 (germline): SNHLY, FYNNEI. The CDR3 sequence: CASSPRGGGYTDTQYF. In nucleotides, the CDR3 is TGTGCCAGCAGCCCCCGGGGGGGAGGCTACACAGATACGCAGTATTTT.

The V gene is TRBV4-1, the J gene TRBJ2-7; the match to TRBD1 covers 8 bases. CDR3 size: 15 residues. J was trimmed by 2 bases and V by 4 bases; bases with no gene match: 7. Germline V gene sequence: CDR1 MGHRA, CDR2 YSYEKL. The CDR3 sequence: CASSPSSTGAYEQYF. In DNA form, the CDR3 reads TGCGCCAGCAGCCCATCTTCGACAGGGGCCTACGAGCAGTACTTC.

The chain uses TRBV9 and TRBJ2-2, with 7 bases that match TRBD1. Per the germline V gene, CDR1 is SGDLS and CDR2 is YYNGEE. J gave up 4 bases and V 5 bases, and 5 bases lay outside the gene matches. This CDR3 region has 14 residues. The CDR3 nucleotides are TGTGCCAGCAGTCTAGGGGGCAGCACCGGGGAGCTGTTTTTT. As protein: CASSLGGSTGELFF.

The chain combines TRBV6-5 with TRBJ1-2, with 7 bases lining up with TRBD1. The CDR3 has 14 residues. The junction had 8 bases not matched to a gene; V was cut back by 6 bases and J by 4 bases. Germline lookup yields CDR1 MNHEY and CDR2 SVGAGI. CDR3 DNA sequence: TGTGCCAGCAGCCGTGGGACAGAGATCTATGGCTACACCTTC. This encodes CASSRGTEIYGYTF.

The CDR3 here is CSADPDGTNYGYTF. The CDR3 bases are TGCAGCGCAGACCCCGACGGGACTAACTATGGCTACACCTTC. The chain combines TRBV29-1 with TRBJ1-2, with unresolved D. Trimming took 7 bases from V and 0 from J, leaving 15 bases between them. The germline CDR1 and CDR2 sequences are SQVTM and ANQGSEA. The length of the CDR3 is 14 residues.

This chain joins TRBV7-9 and TRBJ1-5, with a possible D match to TRBD1 (6 bases). The CDR3 totals 15 residues. V lost 4 bases and J lost 7, with 17 bases in between. Germline lookup yields CDR1 SEHNR and CDR2 FQNEAQ (reference sequence). CDR3 loop: CASSSTGFGPQPQHF. DNA of the CDR3: TGTGCCAGCAGCTCCACAGGGTTCGGGCCACAGCCCCAGCATTTT. The entire variable domain, with the rest obtained from reference TRBV7-9 and TRBJ1-5, is as follows: DTGVSQNPRHKITKRGQNVTFRCDPISEHNRLYWYRQTLGQGPEFLTYFQNEAQLEKSRLLSDRFSAERPKGSFSTLEIQRTEQGDSAMYLCASSSTGFGPQPQHFGDGTRLSIL.

V usage is TRBV5-5 and J usage is TRBJ1-1; no clear D. CDR3 length: 12 residues. Germline CDR1 reads SGHKS; CDR2 reads YYEKEE (reference sequence). With 0 bases removed from V and 3 bases from J, the gap between germline ends came to 3 bases. In nucleotides, the CDR3 is TGTGCCAGCAGCTTGGGAGACACTGAAGCTTTCTTT. This translates into CASSLGDTEAFF.

The chain is built from TRBV7-9 and TRBJ2-7; TRBD2 agrees at 7 bases. This CDR3 comprises 16 residues. With 5 bases clipped from V and 1 base from J, the junction kept 11 bases outside the gene matches. Germline CDR1 SEHNR, CDR2 FQNEAQ (reference sequence). The CDR3 loop reads CASSPPAREGSYEQYF. DNA of the CDR3: TGTGCCAGCAGCCCCCCGGCGAGGGAGGGGTCCTACGAGCAGTACTTC.

This chain uses TRBV7-9 with TRBJ2-7, with TRBD2 identical over 8 bases. Germline CDR1 reads SEHNR; CDR2 reads FQNEAQ (reference sequence). The CDR3 extends over 16 amino acids. J lost 2 bases, V lost 4 bases, and 10 bases had no gene match. CDR3 coding DNA: TGTGCCAGCAGCTCGAATCGCGGGGGGACCCCCTACGAGCAGTACTTC. Its protein product is CASSSNRGGTPYEQYF. Full variable domain (missing parts from reference TRBV7-9 and TRBJ2-7): DTGVSQNPRHKITKRGQNVTFRCDPISEHNRLYWYRQTLGQGPEFLTYFQNEAQLEKSRLLSDRFSAERPKGSFSTLEIQRTEQGDSAMYLCASSSNRGGTPYEQYFGPGTRLTVT.

The V gene is TRBV11-3, the J gene TRBJ1-1; TRBD1 agrees at 7 bases. CDR1 is SGHNT, CDR2 YENEEA, per germline. The CDR3 extends over 15 amino acids. The V segment lost 5 bases and the J segment 5 bases; nucleotides outside the gene matches: 11. CDR3 in amino acids: CASSHGGDRVTEAFF. CDR3 DNA sequence: TGTGCCAGCAGCCACGGAGGAGACAGGGTTACTGAAGCTTTCTTT.

The chain carries TRBV7-9 and TRBJ1-2; perhaps TRBD1 as D (6 bases). V lost 1 base, J lost 6 bases, and 12 bases lay in between. The CDR3 extends over 14 amino acids. The germline CDR1 and CDR2 sequences are SEHNR and FQNEAQ (reference sequence). The CDR3 region has the DNA TGTGCCAGCAGCTTAGTGGGGGGGCCGAATGGCTACACCTTC. Translating it yields CASSLVGGPNGYTF.

This clone occurred once. The V and J genes are TRBV27 and TRBJ1-4; D may be TRBD1 (5 bases). The CDR3 totals 14 residues. The germline gives CDR1 MNHEY, CDR2 SMNVEV (reference sequence). With 5 bases removed from V and 2 bases from J, the gap between germline ends came to 9 bases. CDR3 in amino acids: CASSRGLTNEKLFF. DNA of the CDR3: TGTGCCAGCAGTCGGGGGTTGACTAATGAAAAACTGTTTTTT.

V is TRBV6-5 and J is TRBJ1-2; tentative D call: TRBD1 (5 bases). The CDR3 has 15 residues. The V end lost 2 bases, the J end lost 2 bases, and 12 bases lay between the germline ends. Germline assignment: CDR1 MNHEY and CDR2 SVGAGI. CDR3 sequence: CASSYKTGANYGYTF. DNA for the CDR3: TGTGCCAGCAGTTACAAAACAGGCGCCAACTATGGCTACACCTTC.

This chain uses TRBV15 with TRBJ1-5; possible D gene TRBD1, 6 bases. V lost 7 bases and J 4 bases, leaving 14 bases between the germline ends. Germline values: CDR1 LNHNV, CDR2 YYDKDF (reference sequence). The CDR3 has 14 amino acids. The CDR3 DNA follows: TGTGCCACCACAGATGTAAGGGGGAATCAGCCCCAGCATTTT. It specifies CATTDVRGNQPQHF.

The chain employs TRBV19 and TRBJ2-1; 16 nucleotides match TRBD2. The V and J ends lost 3 bases and 3 bases, in that order; junction bases with no gene match: 5. CDR1 and CDR2 from the germline V gene are LNHDA and SQIVND (reference sequence). The CDR3 loop spans 18 amino acids. The CDR3, as DNA: TGTGCCAGTAGTATTAGGGGACTAGCGGGGGGGCGCTACAATGAGCAGTTCTTC. It is translated as CASSIRGLAGGRYNEQFF.

This clone was recorded only once. J is TRBJ2-5 and V is TRBV2; 9 positions agree with TRBD2. The CDR3 has 14 residues. V was pared by 4 bases and J by 6 bases, with 6 bases of the junction left unmatched. CDR1 SNHLY and CDR2 FYNNEI come from the germline V gene. DNA of the CDR3: TGTGCCAGCAGTGGGGCGGGGGGGGCCCAGACCCAGTACTTC. It is translated as CASSGAGGAQTQYF. Supplemented by reference TRBV2 and TRBJ2-5, the full variable domain reads EPEVTQTPSHQVTQMGQEVILRCVPISNHLYFYWYRQILGQKVEFLVSFYNNEISEKSEIFDDQFSVERPDGSNFTLKIRSTKLEDSAMYFCASSGAGGAQTQYFGPGTRLLVL.

The V and J genes are TRBV6-5 and TRBJ1-1, with 9 bases that match TRBD1. Germline values: CDR1 MNHEY, CDR2 SVGAGI. Trimming at V came to 8 bases and at J to 2 bases, leaving 3 bases not matched to a gene. The CDR3 sequence is 13 residues long. CDR3 in DNA: TGTGCCAGCGCGGACAGGGGAAACACTGAAGCTTTCTTT. Protein: CASADRGNTEAFF.

The gene calls are TRBV5-4 and TRBJ1-5, with TRBD1 matching 7 bases. The CDR3 covers 15 residues. J was trimmed by 6 bases and V by 0 bases; bases with no gene match: 6. From germline, CDR1 is SGHNT and CDR2 YYREEE (reference sequence). CDR3 loop: CASSLDPGDSQPQHF. The CDR3 region has the DNA TGTGCCAGCAGCTTGGATCCGGGGGACAGTCAGCCCCAGCATTTT.

The V gene is TRBV10-3, the J gene TRBJ1-1; no clear D gene. The CDR3 totals 15 residues. The V gene's germline CDR1 is ENHRY and CDR2 SYGVKD. V shed 0 bases and J shed 6 bases, with 14 bases lying between them. The CDR3 spells CAISESPGEIAEAFF. The CDR3 DNA reads as TGTGCCATCAGTGAGTCCCCAGGCGAAATCGCTGAAGCTTTCTTT.

The V gene is TRBV7-3, the J gene TRBJ1-1; no clear D gene. The CDR3 covers 14 residues. V gave up 5 bases and J gave up 1 base, with 11 bases separating them. The germline gives CDR1 SGHTA, CDR2 FQGTGA. Here the CDR3 reads CASSLTPKNTEAFF. CDR3 coding DNA: TGTGCCAGCAGCCTCACACCCAAGAACACTGAAGCTTTCTTT.